A single TCR beta chain is shown here with its context. The data stem from a study of sequential checkpoint blockade in melanoma. Study background: About 90 pretreatment tumor DNA samples were TCRβ immunosequenced. After nivolumab or ipilimumab alone, some 20 patients had week-13 rebiopsies.

Regarding treatment: randomized to nivolumab then ipilimumab (arm A) or the reverse (arm B). This CDR3 comprises 16 residues. Germline values: CDR1 SGDLS, CDR2 YYNGEE. V shed 5 bases and J 3 bases; nucleotides not matched to a gene: 13. TCRdb keeps only in-frame clones here, not all; method: immunoSEQ multiplex PCR. This sample has some 8,100 clones, with roughly 27% found just once. Sequenced here: tumor tissue (inferred from file names), sampled from a patient given nivolumab and ipilimumab in sequence. This clonotype was sampled from a human donor with melanoma. The chain couples TRBV9 to TRBJ1-2; 7 nucleotides agree with TRBD1. As DNA, the CDR3 is TGTGCCAGCAGTGCGCTACAGGGGCTGTCTTACTATGGCTACACCTTC. Translating it yields CASSALQGLSYYGYTF.